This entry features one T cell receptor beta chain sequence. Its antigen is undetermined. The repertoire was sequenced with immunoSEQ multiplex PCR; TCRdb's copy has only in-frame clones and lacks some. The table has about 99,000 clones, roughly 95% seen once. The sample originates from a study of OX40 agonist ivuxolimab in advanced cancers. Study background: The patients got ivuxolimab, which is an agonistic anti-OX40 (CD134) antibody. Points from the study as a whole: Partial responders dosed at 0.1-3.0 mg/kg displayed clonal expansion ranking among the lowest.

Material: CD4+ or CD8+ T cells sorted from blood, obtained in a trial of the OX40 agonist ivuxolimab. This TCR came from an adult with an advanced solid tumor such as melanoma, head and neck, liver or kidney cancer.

The CDR3, as DNA: TGTGCCAGCAGCCCCTCTAACGCCGGACGGATCAATCAGCCCCAGCATTTT. Protein product: CASSPSNAGRINQPQHF. The gene calls are TRBV11-2 and TRBJ1-5; D is unclear. Germline CDR1 and CDR2: SGHAT and FQNNGV. CDR3 length: 17 residues. Trimming cost V 5 bases and J 3 bases, with 20 bases left between them.